Listed here are 3 T cell receptor beta chains from one sample, sequenced in a study of OX40 agonist ivuxolimab in advanced cancers. The method was immunoSEQ multiplex PCR; TCRdb's version includes in-frame clones alone and lacks a portion of them. The data show tens of thousands of clones, about 82% seen once. The sequencing here drew on CD4+ or CD8+ T cells sorted from blood, taken in a trial of the OX40 agonist ivuxolimab. These receptors were obtained from an adult with an advanced solid tumor such as melanoma, head and neck, liver or kidney cancer.

This clone was detected once. Other DNA sequences in the same sample also yield this CDR3. The V gene is TRBV5-1, the J gene TRBJ2-5, with 12 nucleotides matching TRBD2. The CDR3 consists of 16 residues. V was clipped by 4 bases and J by 4 bases; unmatched bases: 8. Germline V gene data show CDR1 as SGHRS and CDR2 as YFSETQ. The CDR3 loop reads CASSPRLAGEGETQYF. The CDR3 coding sequence is TGCGCCAGCAGCCCGCGACTAGCGGGAGAAGGAGAGACCCAGTACTTC.

The CDR3 protein is CASSLDGYNEQFF. As DNA, the CDR3 is TGTGCCAGCAGCTTAGACGGCTACAATGAGCAGTTCTTC. V gene TRBV11-2 combines with J gene TRBJ2-1; no firm D call. The germline CDR1 and CDR2 sequences are SGHAT and FQNNGV. The CDR3 loop spans 13 amino acids. V was trimmed by 0 bases and J by 3 bases, leaving 3 bases between them.

This clone has only one observation. This chain links TRBV30 with TRBJ2-7; 10 bases align to TRBD1. V shed 2 bases, J shed 6 bases, and the junction held 7 bases outside the gene matches. There are 14 residues in the CDR3. CDR1 is GTSNPN and CDR2 is SVGIG in the germline V gene (reference sequence). CDR3 sequence: CAWSPDRGLAEQYF. CDR3 coding DNA: TGTGCCTGGAGTCCAGACAGGGGGCTGGCCGAGCAGTACTTC.